The 28 T cell receptor beta chains below were found in one sample sequenced in a study of vaccination and CD4 T cells after COVID-19. Antigens of these TCRs are unknown. Cultured CD4+ T cell DNA was sequenced using the Oncomine TCR Beta short-read assay. TCRdb re-analysed the PCR reads in MiXCR, keeping a single row per CDR3 protein. The sample includes 10,000 or so distinct CDR3 sequences, roughly 28% seen only once; the top ten take 14% to 15%. Treatment meaning: approximately 11-day PBMC culture with coronavirus spike peptide pools or control peptides (ViraFEST assay). Material: CD4+ T cells from blood, cultured in vitro, obtained after SARS-CoV-2 vaccination. These receptor sequences come from a human donor who had recovered from COVID-19.

This clonotype showed up just a few times. This chain joins TRBV6-2 or TRBV6-3 and TRBJ1-1; D remains ambiguous. Trimming removed 4 bases at V and 1 base at J, with 10 bases between. CDR3 length: 14 residues. Per germline, CDR1 MNHEY and CDR2 SVGEGT. The CDR3 DNA reads TGTGCCAGCAGTTCCATAACAGAGAACACTGAAGCTTTCTTT. Translation: CASSSITENTEAFF.

This chain links TRBV20-1 with TRBJ2-7, with 9 bases aligning to TRBD1. Germline V gene data show CDR1 as DFQATT and CDR2 as SNEGSKA (reference sequence). V was pared by 2 bases and J by 5 bases, with 10 bases of the junction left unmatched. The length of the CDR3 is 15 residues. The chain's CDR3 is CSARSHGQGFNEQYF. In DNA, the CDR3 is TGCAGTGCTAGATCCCACGGACAGGGGTTTAACGAGCAGTACTTC.

This clonotype was found a few times. The chain joins TRBV12-3 or TRBV12-4 to TRBJ2-3; no firm D call. The ends were cut back, 6 bases at V and 4 bases at J, with 11 bases in the middle. The CDR3 contains 13 residues. CDR3 coding DNA: TGTGCCAGCAGCCGTAAGGAGTCAGATACGCAGTATTTT. Protein: CASSRKESDTQYF.

V gene TRBV9 combines with J gene TRBJ2-1; D uncertain. The CDR3 loop spans 14 amino acids. Germline V gene lookup returns CDR1 SGDLS and CDR2 YYNGEE. With 2 bases removed from V and 7 bases from J, the gap between germline ends came to 13 bases. The CDR3 nucleotides are TGTGCCAGCAGCGTGGGGTTCTCTCCGAATGAGCAGTTCTTC. Protein sequence: CASSVGFSPNEQFF.

V is TRBV6-1 and J is TRBJ2-3; 9 nucleotides match TRBD2. This CDR3 spans 17 amino acids. Trimming took 6 bases from V and 9 from J; bases not matched to a gene: 19. Germline loops: CDR1 MNHNS, CDR2 SASEGT. In DNA form, the CDR3 reads TGTGCCAGCAGAAAGAGCGGGAGGCTTTCGGCCGGACGAACGCAGTATTTT. Its translation is CASRKSGRLSAGRTQYF.

This clonotype was seen a handful of times. V usage is TRBV27 and J usage is TRBJ1-3; the D is unclear. Trimming shortened V by 2 bases and J by 2 bases, and 13 bases separated the two germline ends. Germline values: CDR1 MNHEY, CDR2 SMNVEV (reference sequence). The CDR3 has 16 amino acids. As DNA, the CDR3 is TGTGCCAGCAGTTTAAGCCACACAGCACCTGGAAACACCATATATTTT. As protein: CASSLSHTAPGNTIYF.

The rearrangement joins TRBV11-3 to TRBJ2-2; 14 nucleotides agree with TRBD2. The CDR3 extends over 17 amino acids. Germline CDR1 reads SGHNT; CDR2 reads YENEEA. The junction had 8 bases not matched to a gene; V was cut back by 4 bases and J by 7 bases. The CDR3: CASSSAGLAGVGGELFF. CDR3 bases: TGTGCCAGCAGCTCCGCGGGACTAGCGGGAGTGGGCGGGGAGCTGTTTTTT. Full variable domain (remainder filled in from reference TRBV11-3 and TRBJ2-2): EAGVVQSPRYKIIEKKQPVAFWCNPISGHNTLYWYLQNLGQGPELLIRYENEEAVDDSQLPKDRFSAERLKGVDSTLKIQPAELGDSAVYLCASSSAGLAGVGGELFFGEGSRLTVL.

This rearrangement joins TRBV10-3 to TRBJ2-7, with D possibly TRBD2 on 5 matching bases. This CDR3 spans 15 amino acids. V was pared by 6 bases and J by 2 bases, with 17 bases between. In germline, CDR1 is ENHRY, CDR2 SYGVKD. The CDR3 protein is CAIREQEATTYEQYF. The CDR3 coding sequence is TGTGCCATCAGAGAGCAGGAGGCTACCACCTACGAGCAGTACTTC.

This chain links TRBV25-1 with TRBJ1-1; D not certain. The CDR3 spans 14 residues. Trimming stripped 6 bases from V and 5 bases from J, with 16 bases between. Germline V gene lookup returns CDR1 MGHDK and CDR2 SYGVNS. CDR3 residues: CASSPSTSWTEAFF. The CDR3 DNA sequence: TGTGCCAGCAGCCCCTCCACTTCATGGACTGAAGCTTTCTTT.

There are a few counts of this clonotype. V gene TRBV6-2 or TRBV6-3 combines with J gene TRBJ2-5, with D perhaps matching TRBD1 (5 bases). V was shortened by 2 bases and J by 1 base, with 11 bases between the two germline ends. Germline CDR1 is MNHEY and CDR2 is SVGEGT. This CDR3 region has 15 residues. The CDR3 coding sequence is TGTGCCAGCAGTTACCAGGGATTTCTCCAAGAGACCCAGTACTTC. This gives the protein CASSYQGFLQETQYF.

The chain carries TRBV19 and TRBJ1-3, with 9 bases lining up with TRBD1. V lost 6 bases and J lost 2; bases outside the gene matches: 5. The CDR3 contains 15 residues. CDR1 and CDR2 from the germline V gene are LNHDA and SQIVND (reference sequence). The CDR3 loop reads CASSRRQGAGNTIYF. CDR3 DNA sequence: TGTGCCAGTAGCCGTAGACAGGGGGCTGGAAACACCATATATTTT.

The chain combines TRBV20-1 with TRBJ2-1; 7 nucleotides match TRBD2. The CDR3 is 14 amino acids. Germline assignment: CDR1 DFQATT and CDR2 SNEGSKA (reference sequence). J lost 2 bases, V lost 5 bases, and 6 bases had no gene match. CDR3 sequence (DNA): TGCAGTGCTCCCCCCGGGGGGACCTACAATGAGCAGTTCTTC. Translated, it gives CSAPPGGTYNEQFF.

This clonotype came up a few times. This rearrangement joins TRBV4-3 to TRBJ2-3; 9 bases fit TRBD2. Germline V CDR1 and CDR2: LGHNA, YSLEER. The CDR3 runs 15 residues. The J segment lost 5 bases and the V segment lost 0 bases, leaving 3 bases of the junction unmatched. CDR3 in amino acids: CASSQDTAGGDTQYF. For the CDR3, the DNA is TGCGCCAGCAGCCAAGATACAGCGGGGGGAGATACGCAGTATTTT.

This chain connects TRBV10-3 to TRBJ1-2; D is undetermined. Germline CDR1 ENHRY, CDR2 SYGVKD. The CDR3 totals 16 residues. The V end was cut by 3 bases, the J end by 5 bases, with 19 bases between. This CDR3 is CAISDPLMRVGYGYTF. The CDR3 DNA reads as TGTGCCATCAGTGACCCTTTAATGCGGGTGGGGTATGGCTACACCTTC.

This clonotype showed up just a few times. The chain combines TRBV19 with TRBJ1-3; 8 bases match TRBD1. The CDR3 is 14 amino acids. V was pared by 10 bases and J by 9 bases, with 14 bases of the junction left unmatched. CDR1 and CDR2 from the germline V gene are LNHDA and SQIVND (reference sequence). The CDR3 loop is CATSTQGAGATIYF. CDR3 nucleotide sequence: TGTGCCACTTCTACCCAGGGGGCCGGGGCCACCATATATTTT.

This clonotype was seen more than once but under ten times. The chain couples TRBV10-3 to TRBJ1-5, with D unclear. Germline-derived CDR1 and CDR2 are ENHRY and SYGVKD. This CDR3 contains 13 residues. V was shortened by 1 base and J by 4 bases, with 5 bases between the two germline ends. The CDR3 loop is CAISEWGNQPQHF. CDR3 DNA sequence: TGTGCCATCAGTGAGTGGGGAAATCAGCCCCAGCATTTT.

This clonotype has only a few counts. The J gene is TRBJ2-1, the V gene TRBV4-2; possibly TRBD2 for D (6 bases). V lost 4 bases, J lost 2 bases, and 15 bases lay in between. Per germline, CDR1 LGHNA and CDR2 YNFKEQ. The length of the CDR3 is 16 residues. CDR3 residues: CASSLVGGTTYNEQFF. Here the CDR3 DNA reads TGTGCCAGCAGCCTAGTGGGCGGGACCACCTACAATGAGCAGTTCTTC.

The chain recombines TRBV4-3 with TRBJ2-1; 7 positions agree with TRBD2. There are 19 residues in the CDR3. V trimming: 1 base; J trimming: 5 bases; junction bases outside the gene matches: 17. Germline loops: CDR1 LGHNA, CDR2 YSLEER. In DNA form, the CDR3 reads TGCGCCAGCAGCCAAGCGACGAGGGAGGGCCAATTGGGAAACAATGAGCAGTTCTTC. It translates to CASSQATREGQLGNNEQFF.

The V call is TRBV14, the J call TRBJ2-5, with 9 positions matching TRBD2. There are 16 residues in the CDR3. Germline V gene sequence: CDR1 SGHDN, CDR2 FVKESK. Trimming took 3 bases from V and 2 from J; bases not matched to a gene: 7. The CDR3 coding sequence is TGTGCCAGCAGCCAGGCTAGCGGGGTAGTTCAAGAGACCCAGTACTTC. Protein: CASSQASGVVQETQYF. Supplemented by reference TRBV14 and TRBJ2-5, the full variable domain reads EAGVTQFPSHSVIEKGQTVTLRCDPISGHDNLYWYRRVMGKEIKFLLHFVKESKQDESGMPNNRFLAERTGGTYSTLKVQPAELEDSGVYFCASSQASGVVQETQYFGPGTRLLVL.

In the case of this clonotype: One end of the junction fails to match germline, which may point to a read error. This chain uses TRBV7-2 with TRBJ2-5; D is uncertain. This CDR3 has 14 amino acids. Germline-derived CDR1 and CDR2 are SGHTA and FQGNSA. The CDR3 DNA follows: TGTGCCAGCAGCTTAGCTACGCGGCAAGAGACCCAGCACTTC. Protein: CASSLATRQETQHF.

V gene TRBV6-1 combines with J gene TRBJ2-3, with TRBD1 matching 8 bases. V lost 6 bases and J lost 4; bases outside the gene matches: 9. CDR3 size: 15 residues. The germline CDR1 and CDR2 sequences are MNHNS and SASEGT. The CDR3 DNA sequence: TGTGCCAGCAGCCCCGGACAGGGATGGTCAGATACGCAGTATTTT. It specifies CASSPGQGWSDTQYF.

This clonotype has more than one count but fewer than ten. The rearrangement uses TRBV18 and TRBJ1-2; the D gene is possibly TRBD1 (6 bases). The CDR3 is made up of 13 amino acids. Per the germline V gene, CDR1 is KGHSH and CDR2 is LQKENI. Trimming pared 3 bases from V and 6 bases from J, leaving 11 bases between. In DNA, the CDR3 is TGTGCCAGCTCACCCTTAGGGGGGGATGGCTACACCTTC. Protein product: CASSPLGGDGYTF.

This clonotype was observed a few times. This chain links TRBV2 with TRBJ2-5, with D possibly being TRBD1 or TRBD2 (5 bases each). The ends were cut back, 3 bases at V and 3 bases at J, with 14 bases in the middle. The germline V gene encodes CDR1 SNHLY and CDR2 FYNNEI. The CDR3 is made up of 15 amino acids. For the CDR3, the DNA is TGTGCCAGCAGTGATATAGGGGCGGGTGAAGAGACCCAGTACTTC. Its protein product is CASSDIGAGEETQYF.

The chain combines TRBV20-1 with TRBJ2-3; 7 bases match TRBD2. Germline trimming cut 7 bases from V and 8 bases from J; bases unmatched to any gene: 12. Germline V gives CDR1 DFQATT, CDR2 SNEGSKA (reference sequence). This CDR3 contains 13 residues. CDR3 residues: CSGRDYRAGTQYF. As DNA, the CDR3 is TGCAGTGGCCGGGACTATCGCGCTGGTACGCAGTATTTT.

The table lists this clonotype with a few counts. V and J are TRBV19 and TRBJ2-6; TRBD1 matches 8 bases. CDR1 and CDR2 from the germline V gene are LNHDA and SQIVND (reference sequence). This CDR3 spans 17 amino acids. V lost 6 bases, J lost 2 bases, and 9 bases stayed unmatched. The CDR3 coding sequence is TGTGCCAGTAGCTTCGACAGGGGCGGAGCTGGGGCCAACGTCCTGACTTTC. This codes for CASSFDRGGAGANVLTF.

This clonotype occurred once. V usage is TRBV21-1 and J usage is TRBJ2-5; TRBD2 is the table's D call and was not checked against the DNA. TRBV21-1 is flagged as a pseudogene. The CDR3 has 16 amino acids. The chain's CDR3 is CASSFRLAGVEETQYF. The CDR3 DNA reads TGTGCCAGCAGCTTTCGACTAGCGGGAGTTGAGGAGACCCAGTACTTC.

This chain uses TRBV29-1 with TRBJ2-1; D ambiguous. Germline V gene data show CDR1 as SQVTM and CDR2 as ANQGSEA. The CDR3 length is 10 residues. Trimming shortened V by 4 bases and J by 12 bases, and 10 bases separated the two germline ends. CDR3 in DNA: TGCAGCGTTGTTCGAGACCGGCAGTTCTTC. Amino acid sequence: CSVVRDRQFF.

This sequence joins TRBV4-2 and TRBJ1-1; D is unresolved. Trimming removed 3 bases from V and 2 bases from J, with 13 bases in between. The CDR3 covers 15 residues. The germline CDR1 and CDR2 sequences are LGHNA and YNFKEQ. The chain's CDR3 is CASSQSRQSNTEAFF. Here the CDR3 DNA reads TGTGCCAGCAGCCAGAGCAGGCAGTCAAACACTGAAGCTTTCTTT.